Presented here are 24 T cell receptor beta chains from one specimen sequenced in a study of T cells after yellow fever vaccination. Via MiXCR, TCRdb re-called the 5' RACE reads, giving one row per CDR3 protein. The sample shows some 120,000 distinct CDR3 sequences, about 8.2% of them seen only once. Sequenced material: CD8+ T cells sorted from PBMCs, taken on the day of the yellow fever booster vaccination. These receptors came from a man younger than 35 who received the YFV17D yellow fever vaccine.

A few counts support this clonotype. In DNA form, the CDR3 reads TGCGCCAGCAGCCCCACGGGCCTGGTCACCTACGAGCAGTACTTC. Translation: CASSPTGLVTYEQYF. The chain couples TRBV5-1 to TRBJ2-7; D unresolved. This CDR3 is built from 15 residues. V lost 4 bases to trimming and J lost 2 bases, with 16 bases between them. From germline, CDR1 is SGHRS and CDR2 YFSETQ.

This clonotype was seen ten or more times. CDR3 in DNA: TGCAGCGTTTATGGGGTCGCTAACACCGGGGAGCTGTTTTTT. Translation gives CSVYGVANTGELFF. The chain carries TRBV29-1 and TRBJ2-2; D gene unclear. The ends were cut back, 5 bases at V and 2 bases at J, with 12 bases in the middle. The CDR3 sequence is 14 residues long. Germline lookup yields CDR1 SQVTM and CDR2 ANQGSEA.

The rearrangement links TRBV28 to TRBJ2-1; D gene uncertain. V lost 6 bases and J 8 bases, leaving 14 bases between the germline ends. Per the germline V gene, CDR1 is MDHEN and CDR2 is SYDVKM. There are 13 residues in the CDR3. CDR3 amino acids: CASSPPVGDEQFF. CDR3 DNA: TGTGCCAGCAGCCCTCCCGTTGGCGATGAGCAGTTCTTC. The full variable domain, rest sourced from reference TRBV28 and TRBJ2-1, is DVKVTQSSRYLVKRTGEKVFLECVQDMDHENMFWYRQDPGLGLRLIYFSYDVKMKEKGDIPEGYSVSREKKERFSLILESASTNQTSMYLCASSPPVGDEQFFGPGTRLTVL.

This clonotype has at least ten counts. The V call is TRBV19, the J call TRBJ2-1; TRBD1 aligns across 8 bases. The CDR3 extends over 14 amino acids. Unmatched junction bases numbered 1, after V lost 6 bases and J lost 0 bases. Germline CDR1 is LNHDA and CDR2 is SQIVND (reference sequence). In DNA, the CDR3 is TGTGCCAGTAGCGGACAGGGCTCCTACAATGAGCAGTTCTTC. This sequence encodes CASSGQGSYNEQFF.

This clonotype was picked up many times. This chain connects TRBV5-1 to TRBJ2-3; 8 bases fit TRBD2. Losses at the gene ends were 3 bases for V and 5 bases for J; bases not matched to a gene: 11. The germline gives CDR1 SGHRS, CDR2 YFSETQ. The CDR3 totals 16 residues. CDR3 DNA: TGCGCCAGCAGCTCGTCCGGGGGGGAGAAAGGAGATACGCAGTATTTT. This sequence encodes CASSSSGGEKGDTQYF.

This clonotype has more than one count but fewer than ten. The chain recombines TRBV6-5 with TRBJ1-3, with no clear D. The V gene's germline CDR1 is MNHEY and CDR2 SVGAGI. Trimming cost V 5 bases and J 3 bases, with 8 bases left between them. This CDR3 region has 13 residues. This CDR3 reads CASSTVVGNTIYF. The CDR3 DNA follows: TGTGCCAGCAGTACAGTAGTTGGAAACACCATATATTTT.

This clonotype has only a few counts. Here the CDR3 reads CASRQRDFLSAGELFF. The CDR3 DNA sequence: TGTGCCAGCAGACAACGGGACTTCTTAAGCGCCGGGGAGCTGTTTTTT. V gene TRBV6-2 or TRBV6-3 combines with J gene TRBJ2-2; TRBD2 is a possible D gene (6 bases). V gave up 6 bases and J gave up 6 bases, with 20 bases separating them. This CDR3 has 16 amino acids. CDR1 and CDR2 from the germline V gene are MNHEY and SVGEGT.

This clonotype was counted a single time. The rearrangement uses TRBV11-1 and TRBJ1-4; D unclear. V shed 5 bases and J shed 8 bases, with 15 bases lying between them. The V gene's germline CDR1 is SGHAT and CDR2 FQDESV (reference sequence). The CDR3 extends over 14 amino acids. CDR3 nucleotide sequence: TGTGCCAGCAGCCTGGCCTCCAGTGGCGAAAAACTGTTTTTT. Its translation is CASSLASSGEKLFF.

This clonotype was seen a handful of times. The chain links TRBV4-3 to TRBJ2-5; D possibly corresponds to TRBD2 (6 bases). The V end was cut by 0 bases, the J end by 5 bases, with 16 bases between. CDR3 size: 16 residues. In germline, CDR1 is LGHNA, CDR2 YSLEER. CDR3: CASSQDHSARGETQYF. The CDR3 DNA follows: TGCGCCAGCAGCCAAGATCATTCTGCCCGGGGGGAGACCCAGTACTTC.

In its sample, this clonotype was seen a few times. CDR3 sequence reads: CASLGRRVSDTEAFF. The CDR3 DNA follows: TGTGCCAGCTTGGGGCGTCGTGTTTCGGACACTGAAGCTTTCTTT. The chain links TRBV6-2 or TRBV6-3 to TRBJ1-1; D is possibly TRBD1 (5 bases). CDR3 length equals 15 residues. CDR1 and CDR2 (germline): MNHEY, SVGEGT. Trimming left V 8 bases short and J 3 bases short, with 19 bases between.

This clonotype was observed a handful of times. V usage is TRBV5-5 and J usage is TRBJ2-6, with TRBD2 as a possible D gene (5 bases). Germline V gives CDR1 SGHKS, CDR2 YYEKEE (reference sequence). The V and J ends lost 4 bases and 4 bases respectively, with 21 bases between them. There are 18 residues in the CDR3. Here the CDR3 DNA reads TGTGCCAGCAGCCAGGCGAGGGCCTACGTATCCGGGGCCAACGTCCTGACTTTC. It translates to CASSQARAYVSGANVLTF.

The genes are TRBV7-2 and TRBJ2-7; no clear D. Per germline, CDR1 SGHTA and CDR2 FQGNSA. The CDR3 has 13 amino acids. With 1 base removed from V and 6 bases from J, the gap between germline ends came to 10 bases. The DNA of the CDR3 is TGTGCCAGCAGCTTAGAGGAAGTATTCGAGCAGTACTTC. Translated: CASSLEEVFEQYF. Using reference TRBV7-2 and TRBJ2-7 for the parts outside the CDR3, the full variable domain is GAGVSQSPSNKVTEKGKDVELRCDPISGHTALYWYRQSLGQGLEFLIYFQGNSAPDKSGLPSDRFSAERTGGSVSTLTIQRTQQEDSAVYLCASSLEEVFEQYFGPGTRLTVT.

By its share, this clonotype is hyperexpanded. The gene calls are TRBV20-1 and TRBJ1-1; no clear D gene. Trimming removed 3 bases from V and 3 bases from J, with 8 bases in between. This CDR3 contains 12 residues. Per germline, CDR1 DFQATT and CDR2 SNEGSKA (reference sequence). CDR3 residues: CSARVRDTEAFF. As DNA, the CDR3 is TGCAGTGCTAGGGTTCGCGACACTGAAGCTTTCTTT.

In its sample, this clonotype was seen a few times. The rearrangement joins TRBV7-9 to TRBJ2-2; TRBD1 agrees at 8 bases. The germline CDR1 and CDR2 sequences are SEHNR and FQNEAQ (reference sequence). The CDR3 is 14 residues long. Trimming removed 10 bases from V and 7 bases from J; junction bases left unmatched: 11. In nucleotides, the CDR3 is TGTGCCACCTGGACAGGGATTTTTGGCGGGGAGCTGTTTTTT. Protein sequence: CATWTGIFGGELFF.

This rearrangement joins TRBV5-1 to TRBJ1-1; TRBD1 matches 7 bases. The V gene's germline CDR1 is SGHRS and CDR2 YFSETQ. The V gene end was trimmed by 2 bases and the J gene end by 2 bases; junction bases not matched to a gene: 6. The CDR3 consists of 15 residues. The CDR3 sequence: CASSFTGARNTEAFF. The CDR3 nucleotides read TGCGCCAGCAGCTTCACAGGGGCACGAAACACTGAAGCTTTCTTT.

This clonotype was seen ten or more times. V and J are TRBV12-3 or TRBV12-4 and TRBJ2-3, with D tentatively TRBD2 (6 bases). The CDR3 runs 13 residues. Trimming removed 6 bases at V and 6 bases at J, with 13 bases between. The CDR3 spells CASRQTGGDTQYF. For the CDR3, the DNA is TGTGCCAGCAGGCAGACTGGAGGGGATACGCAGTATTTT.

There are a few counts of this clonotype. The chain has TRBV15 and TRBJ2-5; D possibly corresponds to TRBD1 (5 bases). The CDR3 loop spans 15 amino acids. CDR1 LNHNV and CDR2 YYDKDF come from the germline V gene (reference sequence). The V gene lost 1 base and the J gene lost 1 base, with 10 bases spanning the gap. DNA for the CDR3: TGTGCCACCAGCAGAGGCGGTGGGGCCCAAGAGACCCAGTACTTC. Protein: CATSRGGGAQETQYF.

This clonotype was seen ten or more times. The gene calls are TRBV4-1 and TRBJ2-5; TRBD1 matches 9 bases. This CDR3 has 15 residues. The V gene end was trimmed by 8 bases and the J gene end by 4 bases; junction bases not matched to a gene: 11. Germline CDR1 MGHRA, CDR2 YSYEKL. CDR3 nucleotides: TGCGCCAGCGCTACCGGGACAGGGTATCGAGAGACCCAGTACTTC. Amino acids: CASATGTGYRETQYF.

This clonotype was found a few times. This sequence joins TRBV6-1 and TRBJ1-5, with a possible D match to TRBD1 (5 bases). Germline V gene lookup returns CDR1 MNHNS and CDR2 SASEGT. There are 15 residues in the CDR3. Trimming cost V 2 bases and J 0 bases, with 8 bases left between them. The CDR3: CASSEFGGSNQPQHF. CDR3 coding DNA: TGTGCCAGCAGTGAATTCGGGGGTAGCAATCAGCCCCAGCATTTT.

This clonotype was counted between two and nine times. The V call is TRBV6-2 or TRBV6-3, the J call TRBJ2-7; D is possibly TRBD1 or TRBD2 (6 bases each). The germline V gene has CDR1 MNHEY and CDR2 SVGEGT. Trimming left V 2 bases short and J 4 bases short, with 18 bases between. The CDR3 extends over 16 amino acids. The CDR3 coding sequence is TGTGCCAGCAGTTACGGAGGGACAACCAACGCTTACGAGCAGTACGTC. Its protein product is CASSYGGTTNAYEQYV.

The chain joins TRBV4-1 to TRBJ1-5; possible D gene TRBD1, 5 bases. Trimming took 2 bases from V and 3 from J, leaving 17 bases between them. Per germline, CDR1 MGHRA and CDR2 YSYEKL. The CDR3 consists of 17 residues. The CDR3 region is CASSQLAGRDLNQPQHF. The CDR3 DNA reads as TGCGCCAGCAGCCAATTGGCAGGCAGGGACCTCAATCAGCCCCAGCATTTT.

This clonotype was seen a handful of times. V gene TRBV13 combines with J gene TRBJ2-5, with D tentatively TRBD2 (5 bases). The CDR3 totals 15 residues. Trimming pared 2 bases from V and 0 bases from J, leaving 10 bases between. The V gene's germline CDR1 is PRHDT and CDR2 FYEKMQ (reference sequence). The CDR3 nucleotides read TGTGCCAGCAGCTTAAGGGTAGCGAACCAAGAGACCCAGTACTTC. This gives the protein CASSLRVANQETQYF.

J is TRBJ2-7 and V is TRBV4-1, with D possibly being TRBD1 (6 bases). Trimming shortened V by 2 bases and J by 4 bases, and 15 bases separated the two germline ends. The CDR3 runs 15 residues. The germline CDR1 and CDR2 sequences are MGHRA and YSYEKL. In DNA, the CDR3 is TGCGCCAGCAGCCAAAACCAGGGGCTGGGGTACGAGCAGTACTTC. Protein product: CASSQNQGLGYEQYF.

The sample holds a few counts of this clonotype. The chain has TRBV6-6 and TRBJ1-4; D call uncertain. CDR3 length equals 12 residues. Germline V gene sequence: CDR1 MNHNY, CDR2 SVGAGI (reference sequence). Trimming cost V 0 bases and J 7 bases, with 3 bases left between them. The CDR3 loop is CASSYSTEKLFF. The DNA for the CDR3 is TGTGCCAGCAGTTACTCGACTGAAAAACTGTTTTTT.